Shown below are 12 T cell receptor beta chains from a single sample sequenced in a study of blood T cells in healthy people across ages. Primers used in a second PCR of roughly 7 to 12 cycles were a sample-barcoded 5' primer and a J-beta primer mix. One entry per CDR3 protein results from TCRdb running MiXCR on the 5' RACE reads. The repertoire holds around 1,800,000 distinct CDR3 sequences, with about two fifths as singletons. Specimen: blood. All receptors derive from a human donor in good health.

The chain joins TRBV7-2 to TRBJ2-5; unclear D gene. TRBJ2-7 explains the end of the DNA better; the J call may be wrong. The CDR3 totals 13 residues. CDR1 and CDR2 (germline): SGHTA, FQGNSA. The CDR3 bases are TGTGCCAGCAGCTTAGACTTTAGTGGCGAGCAGTACTTC. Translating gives CASSLDFSGEQYF.

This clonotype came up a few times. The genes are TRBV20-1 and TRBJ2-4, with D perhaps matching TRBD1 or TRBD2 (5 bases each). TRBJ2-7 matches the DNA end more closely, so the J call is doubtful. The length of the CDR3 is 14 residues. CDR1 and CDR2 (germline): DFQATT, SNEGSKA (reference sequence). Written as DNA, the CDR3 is TGCAGTGCACTCCGGGACGGAAGATCCTACGAGCAGTACTTC. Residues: CSALRDGRSYEQYF.

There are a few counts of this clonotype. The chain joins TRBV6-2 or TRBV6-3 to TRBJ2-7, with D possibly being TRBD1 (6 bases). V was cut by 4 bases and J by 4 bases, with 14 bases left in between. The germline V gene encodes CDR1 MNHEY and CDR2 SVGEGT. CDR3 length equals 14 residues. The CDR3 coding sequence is TGTGCCAGCAGTTCTCAGCCGGGACAATACGAGCAGTACTTC. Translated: CASSSQPGQYEQYF.

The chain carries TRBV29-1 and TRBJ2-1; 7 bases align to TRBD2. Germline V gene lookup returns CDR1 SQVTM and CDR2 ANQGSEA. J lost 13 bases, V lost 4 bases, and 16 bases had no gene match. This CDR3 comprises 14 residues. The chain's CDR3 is CSVGVAGIQETQFF. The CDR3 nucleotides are TGCAGCGTTGGGGTAGCGGGTATTCAAGAGACCCAGTTCTTC.

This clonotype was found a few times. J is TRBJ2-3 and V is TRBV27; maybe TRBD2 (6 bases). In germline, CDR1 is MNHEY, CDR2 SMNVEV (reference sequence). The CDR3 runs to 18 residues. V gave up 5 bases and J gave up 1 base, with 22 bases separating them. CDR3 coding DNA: TGTGCCAGCAGTCCAAGTCAGGACTACTTTTGGGGCACAGATACGCAGTATTTT. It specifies CASSPSQDYFWGTDTQYF.

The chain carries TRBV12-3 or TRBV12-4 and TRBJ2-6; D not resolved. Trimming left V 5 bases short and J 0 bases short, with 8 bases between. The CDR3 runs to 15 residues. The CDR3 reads CASSIRLSGANVLTF. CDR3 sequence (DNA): TGTGCCAGCAGTATCAGGCTCTCTGGGGCCAACGTCCTGACTTTC.

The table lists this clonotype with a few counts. CDR3 protein: CASSYSSGQLSYEQYF. The CDR3 DNA reads TGTGCCAGCAGTTACTCCTCGGGACAGCTATCCTACGAGCAGTACTTC. V and J are TRBV6-5 and TRBJ2-7, with 7 bases lining up with TRBD1. V lost 0 bases, J lost 1 base, and 6 bases stayed unmatched. Germline CDR1 and CDR2: MNHEY and SVGAGI. This CDR3 spans 16 amino acids.

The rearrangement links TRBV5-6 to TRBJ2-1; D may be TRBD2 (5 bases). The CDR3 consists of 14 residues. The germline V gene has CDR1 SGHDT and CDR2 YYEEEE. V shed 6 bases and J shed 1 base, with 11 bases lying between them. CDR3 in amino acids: CASTLGVSYNEQFF. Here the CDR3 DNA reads TGTGCCAGCACCCTCGGGGTTTCCTACAATGAGCAGTTCTTC.

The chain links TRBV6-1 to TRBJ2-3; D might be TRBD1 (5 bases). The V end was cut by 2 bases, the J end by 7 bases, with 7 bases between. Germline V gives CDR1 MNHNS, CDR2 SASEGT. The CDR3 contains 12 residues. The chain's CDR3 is CASSEQGHTQYF. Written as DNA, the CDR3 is TGTGCCAGCAGTGAACAGGGTCATACGCAGTATTTT.

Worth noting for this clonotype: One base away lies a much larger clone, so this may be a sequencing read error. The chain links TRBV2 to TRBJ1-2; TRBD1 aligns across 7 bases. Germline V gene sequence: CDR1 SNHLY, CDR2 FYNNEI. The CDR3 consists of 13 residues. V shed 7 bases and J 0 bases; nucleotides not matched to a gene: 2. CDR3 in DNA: TGTGCCAGCACCGGGACAGCTAACTATGGCTACACCTTC. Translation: CASTGTANYGYTF.

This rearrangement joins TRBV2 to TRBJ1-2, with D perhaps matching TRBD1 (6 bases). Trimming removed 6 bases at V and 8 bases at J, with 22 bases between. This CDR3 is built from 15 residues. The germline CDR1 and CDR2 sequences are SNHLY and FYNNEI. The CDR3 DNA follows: TGTGCCAGCAGACCGACGGGGGCCAATGCGTACGGCTACACCTTC. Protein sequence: CASRPTGANAYGYTF.

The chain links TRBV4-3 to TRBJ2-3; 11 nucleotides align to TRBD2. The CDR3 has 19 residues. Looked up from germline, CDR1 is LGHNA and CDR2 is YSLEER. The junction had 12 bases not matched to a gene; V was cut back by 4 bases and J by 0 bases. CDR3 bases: TGCGCCAGCAGCCTCCTTTCCGGGACTAGCGGAATTAGCACAGATACGCAGTATTTT. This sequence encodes CASSLLSGTSGISTDTQYF.